This T cell receptor beta chain stems from a study of T cell clonotyping in hematopoietic cell transplantation. Germline CDR1 and CDR2: SGDLS and YYNGEE. CDR3 size: 14 residues. The V and J ends lost 0 bases and 3 bases respectively, with 7 bases between them. Method: immunoSEQ multiplex PCR; TCRdb's copy keeps in-frame clones and lacks some. The sample holds 9,500 to 11,000 clones, about nine tenths seen once. Source: PBMCs, taken 180 days after allogeneic stem cell transplant. This receptor was taken from a male patient aged 60-70 years who had an allogeneic stem cell transplant from an unrelated donor, so the T cells may come from the graft donor. Some clones in this sample may be carry-over from other donors' samples. V gene TRBV9 combines with J gene TRBJ1-3; D uncertain. CDR3 in DNA: TGTGCCAGCAGCGTAGGGGGATTTGGAAACACCATATATTTT. Translating it yields CASSVGGFGNTIYF.